Below, 27 T cell receptor beta chains from the same sample are listed, as sequenced in a study of CD8+CD57+ T cells in acquired aplastic anemia listed by TCRdb under 2018. Sequencing instrument: Illumina HiSeq 2000. Genomic DNA served as template for TCR beta VDJ combination and CDR3 sequence profiling. The public reads were reprocessed in TCRdb via fastp at Q25 and MiXCR, keeping in-frame beta chains. Entries that share a CDR3 protein sequence are merged under the most common genes and DNA. For this sample there are more than 150,000 distinct CDR3 sequences; roughly 50% appear just once. The ten most abundant clones make up 2.5% to 3.5% of the sample. Expansion of CD8+CD57+ cells had been shown by flow cytometry in the patients chosen for sequencing. The sequenced material came from sorted CD4+, CD8+, or CD8+CD57+ T cells (not recorded which) from PBMCs. The source of these receptors is a human donor with aplastic anemia.

V and J are TRBV12-5 and TRBJ2-5; D is undetermined. The germline V and J ends were trimmed by 5 bases and 7 bases, with 17 bases remaining between them. Germline CDR1 is LGHNT and CDR2 is FRNRAP. CDR3 size: 14 residues. The CDR3 DNA follows: TGTGCTAGTGGTGACGGAATGGCCCCAGGGACCCAGTACTTC. Residues: CASGDGMAPGTQYF.

This clonotype was picked up a small number of times. V usage is TRBV6-2 or TRBV6-3 and J usage is TRBJ1-2; 10 bases agree with TRBD1. The CDR3 length is 13 residues. Germline V gene sequence: CDR1 MNHEY, CDR2 SVGEGT. V shed 6 bases and J 7 bases; nucleotides not matched to a gene: 5. The DNA of the CDR3 is TGTGCCAGCAGGACGGGGACAGGGGCTGGCTACACCTTC. Translating gives CASRTGTGAGYTF.

This clonotype occurred many times. J is TRBJ2-6 and V is TRBV12-3 or TRBV12-4; no clear D. The CDR3 runs 14 residues. The ends were cut back, 3 bases at V and 4 bases at J, with 7 bases in the middle. The CDR3 nucleotides read TGTGCCAGCAGTTTGAATTCCGGGGCCAACGTCCTGACTTTC. It codes for CASSLNSGANVLTF.

The rearrangement uses TRBV2 and TRBJ1-2, with a tentative D call TRBD1 (6 bases). V shed 6 bases and J shed 7 bases, with 18 bases lying between them. The CDR3 covers 14 residues. Germline V gene lookup returns CDR1 SNHLY and CDR2 FYNNEI. The CDR3: CASRGVQGNGGYTF. The CDR3 DNA reads TGTGCCAGCAGAGGCGTACAGGGCAATGGTGGCTACACCTTC.

J is TRBJ2-1 and V is TRBV10-3; the match to TRBD2 covers 10 bases. The CDR3 is made up of 15 amino acids. Unmatched junction bases numbered 8, after V lost 4 bases and J lost 8 bases. The germline V gene encodes CDR1 ENHRY and CDR2 SYGVKD. DNA for the CDR3: TGTGCCATCAGTGGGCTAGCGGGGGTTGGATATGAGCAGTTCTTC. It translates to CAISGLAGVGYEQFF.

This sequence joins TRBV12-3 or TRBV12-4 and TRBJ1-5; D uncertain. V dropped 2 bases and J dropped 4 bases, with 3 bases sitting between them. The CDR3 is made up of 12 amino acids. The CDR3 here is CASSLNNQPQHF. The CDR3 nucleotides read TGTGCCAGCAGTTTAAATAATCAGCCCCAGCATTTT.

This clonotype was detected a few times. This chain connects TRBV18 to TRBJ2-5; 7 bases agree with TRBD2. After removal of 2 bases from V and 3 bases from J, the junction contained 6 bases not matched to a gene. Germline V gene sequence: CDR1 KGHSH, CDR2 LQKENI. This CDR3 is built from 15 residues. As DNA, the CDR3 is TGTGCCAGCTCACCAACGGGAGGAAAAGAAGAGACCCAGTACTTC. Residues: CASSPTGGKEETQYF.

There are many counts of this clonotype. The genes are TRBV6-5 and TRBJ2-6; unclear D gene. Germline CDR1 MNHEY, CDR2 SVGAGI. The CDR3 covers 15 residues. V was clipped by 6 bases and J by 0 bases, with 9 bases between them. The CDR3 is CASSRFHSGANVLTF. CDR3 nucleotide sequence: TGTGCCAGCAGCCGCTTCCACTCTGGGGCCAACGTCCTGACTTTC.

This clonotype was seen ten or more times. The CDR3 sequence is CASSSPGTSDQFF. CDR3 DNA sequence: TGTGCCAGCAGTAGCCCCGGGACTAGCGACCAGTTCTTC. The gene calls are TRBV6-1 and TRBJ2-1; TRBD2 agrees at 10 bases. CDR1 and CDR2 from the germline V gene are MNHNS and SASEGT. The CDR3 has 13 residues. Trimming removed 5 bases from V and 13 bases from J; junction bases left unmatched: 8.

The chain joins TRBV25-1 to TRBJ2-3; TRBD2 might be the D (6 bases). V lost 2 bases to trimming and J lost 3 bases, with 15 bases between them. Germline lookup yields CDR1 MGHDK and CDR2 SYGVNS. The CDR3 is made up of 16 amino acids. CDR3 sequence reads: CASSEPDGRRTDTQYF. The CDR3 DNA sequence: TGTGCCAGCAGTGAACCGGATGGGAGGAGGACAGATACGCAGTATTTT.

The chain employs TRBV10-3 and TRBJ1-2; TRBD1 matches 7 bases. From germline, CDR1 is ENHRY and CDR2 SYGVKD. This CDR3 is built from 12 residues. The J segment lost 12 bases and the V segment lost 10 bases, leaving 14 bases of the junction unmatched. In DNA, the CDR3 is TGTGCCAGCAGCCGACAGCCAGGGGGGAACACCTTC. Its translation is CASSRQPGGNTF.

This chain connects TRBV2 to TRBJ2-5; D is undetermined. Trimming removed 2 bases at V and 3 bases at J, with 7 bases between. CDR3 length: 13 residues. The germline V gene has CDR1 SNHLY and CDR2 FYNNEI. The CDR3 DNA sequence: TGTGCCAGCAGTGAAAACGCTAAAGAGACCCAGTACTTC. Protein: CASSENAKETQYF.

This clonotype was recorded many times. The J gene is TRBJ1-4, the V gene TRBV4-2; unclear D gene. CDR1 and CDR2 from the germline V gene are LGHNA and YNFKEQ. The length of the CDR3 is 14 residues. V was shortened by 0 bases and J by 6 bases, with 8 bases between the two germline ends. CDR3 bases: TGTGCCAGCAGCCAAGAGGTGAGGGATGAAAAACTGTTTTTT. Translating gives CASSQEVRDEKLFF.

This clonotype appeared many times. The rearrangement uses TRBV5-1 and TRBJ1-1, with no clear D. Looked up from germline, CDR1 is SGHRS and CDR2 is YFSETQ. This CDR3 has 15 residues. V was clipped by 0 bases and J by 7 bases, with 16 bases between them. The CDR3, as DNA: TGCGCCAGCAGCTTGGAAACACCCTTGATCGATGAAGCTTTCTTT. Translating gives CASSLETPLIDEAFF.

This clonotype showed up many times. This chain links TRBV19 with TRBJ1-5; 8 bases are a match to TRBD1. J lost 0 bases, V lost 5 bases, and 6 bases had no gene match. Germline V gene data show CDR1 as LNHDA and CDR2 as SQIVND (reference sequence). The CDR3 loop spans 16 amino acids. The CDR3 DNA reads as TGTGCCAGTAGTCCAGGGGGCAGAGGTAGCAATCAGCCCCAGCATTTT. Residues: CASSPGGRGSNQPQHF.

This clonotype was counted at least ten times. The chain has TRBV7-6 and TRBJ1-3; D ambiguous. Germline loops: CDR1 SGHVS, CDR2 FNYEAQ. The CDR3 runs 14 residues. The V gene lost 1 base and the J gene lost 0 bases, with 4 bases spanning the gap. The CDR3: CASSLGTSGNTIYF. The DNA for the CDR3 is TGTGCCAGCAGCTTAGGTACCTCTGGAAACACCATATATTTT.

This sequence joins TRBV30 and TRBJ1-2, with D unresolved. The CDR3 has 13 amino acids. Per germline, CDR1 GTSNPN and CDR2 SVGIG (reference sequence). The V end lost 0 bases, the J end lost 5 bases, and 10 bases lay between the germline ends. This CDR3 is CAWSVPLQYGYTF. As DNA, the CDR3 is TGTGCCTGGAGTGTACCCCTACAGTATGGCTACACCTTC.

This clonotype was detected a few times. A much larger clone lies a single base off, so this may be a read error. Since no conserved phenylalanine or tryptophan closes the CDR3, a read error is the likely cause. The chain carries TRBV9 and TRBJ1-1, with D possibly matching TRBD1 (5 bases). Germline V gives CDR1 SGDLS, CDR2 YYNGEE. V lost 0 bases and J 8 bases, leaving 11 bases between the germline ends. This CDR3 comprises 13 residues. Here the CDR3 reads CASSVDQGTEAFS. The CDR3 nucleotides read TGTGCCAGCAGCGTAGATCAGGGTACAGAAGCTTTCTCT.

The rearrangement joins TRBV5-6 to TRBJ2-5; possibly TRBD2 for D (7 bases). The V gene lost 4 bases and the J gene lost 4 bases, with 23 bases spanning the gap. This CDR3 region has 17 residues. The germline CDR1 and CDR2 sequences are SGHDT and YYEEEE. In DNA, the CDR3 is TGTGCCAGCAGCCAATTTGGACGGGGGGACATCGGAGAGACCCAGTACTTC. It is translated as CASSQFGRGDIGETQYF. Full variable domain (missing parts from reference TRBV5-6 and TRBJ2-5): DAGVTQSPTHLIKTRGQQVTLRCSPKSGHDTVSWYQQALGQGPQFIFQYYEEEERQRGNFPDRFSGHQFPNYSSELNVNALLLGDSALYLCASSQFGRGDIGETQYFGPGTRLLVL.

This clonotype was counted many times. This chain uses TRBV5-1 with TRBJ1-2; D is undetermined. Germline values: CDR1 SGHRS, CDR2 YFSETQ. Trimming pared 0 bases from V and 4 bases from J, leaving 10 bases between. The length of the CDR3 is 14 residues. The CDR3 region has the DNA TGCGCCAGCAGCTTGGAACGACCGGTCTATGGCTACACCTTC. Its translation: CASSLERPVYGYTF.

J is TRBJ2-2 and V is TRBV7-2; D uncertain. Germline V lookup: CDR1 SGHTA, CDR2 FQGNSA. This CDR3 contains 13 residues. V was cut by 4 bases and J by 7 bases, with 10 bases left in between. The DNA of the CDR3 is TGTGCCAGCAGCTCAGGAGCTAGCGGGGAGCTGTTTTTT. Translating it yields CASSSGASGELFF.

This clonotype was counted at least ten times. V and J are TRBV6-1 and TRBJ2-7, with 9 bases matching TRBD2. Per germline, CDR1 MNHNS and CDR2 SASEGT. V lost 7 bases, J lost 7 bases, and 8 bases stayed unmatched. This CDR3 has 13 residues. CDR3 sequence: CASTTAGGREQYF. DNA of the CDR3: TGTGCCAGCACCACGGCGGGGGGGAGGGAGCAGTACTTC.

This clonotype appeared once. One end of the junction does not line up with germline, which may come from a read error. DNA for the CDR3: TGTGCCAGTAGTTTACTAGCGGGGGCCCACGTCCTGACTTTC. It encodes CASSLLAGAHVLTF. This sequence joins TRBV19 and TRBJ2-6; 11 bases agree with TRBD2. The CDR3 contains 14 residues. Germline V lookup: CDR1 LNHDA, CDR2 SQIVND (reference sequence).

This rearrangement joins TRBV20-1 to TRBJ1-2; D unclear. Germline V gives CDR1 DFQATT, CDR2 SNEGSKA (reference sequence). The CDR3 contains 13 residues. The ends were cut back, 1 base at V and 8 bases at J, with 14 bases in the middle. The CDR3 bases are TGCAGTGCTAGAGTTGTTGATCTTGGGGGCTACACCTTC. Translated, it gives CSARVVDLGGYTF.

This clonotype appeared many times. This chain connects TRBV30 to TRBJ1-5, with D possibly TRBD1 on 5 matching bases. Germline V gene data show CDR1 as GTSNPN and CDR2 as SVGIG (reference sequence). This CDR3 is 13 amino acids long. Trimming removed 5 bases from V and 5 bases from J, with 13 bases in between. CDR3 sequence (DNA): TGTGCCTGGGCGGGACGGTCGGATCAGCCCCAGCATTTT. Encoded protein: CAWAGRSDQPQHF.

Concerning this clonotype itself: A read error may explain this, as a much larger clone is one base away. Here the CDR3 reads CASSQDPPYNEQFF. The CDR3 nucleotides read TGCGCCAGCAGCCAAGACCCCCCCTACAATGAGCAGTTCTTC. The rearrangement joins TRBV4-1 to TRBJ2-1; unclear D gene. Between the trimmed V and J ends, which lost 0 bases and 2 bases, there was a span of 5 bases. The CDR3 extends over 14 amino acids. Germline-derived CDR1 and CDR2 are MGHRA and YSYEKL.

This clonotype came up a few times. The V call is TRBV18, the J call TRBJ1-6; D perhaps matches TRBD1 (5 bases). The V gene's germline CDR1 is KGHSH and CDR2 LQKENI. The length of the CDR3 is 15 residues. Trimming cost V 3 bases and J 1 base, with 7 bases left between them. CDR3 protein: CASSPRQSYNSPLHF. The CDR3 DNA is TGTGCCAGCTCACCCCGACAGTCCTATAATTCACCCCTCCACTTT.